The clone carrying this T cell receptor beta chain was detected ten times or more. Its antigen is currently unknown. V gave up 4 bases and J gave up 0 bases, with 15 bases separating them. The CDR3 extends over 16 amino acids. The germline V gene has CDR1 SGHRS and CDR2 YFSETQ. This entry comes from a study of T cells after yellow fever vaccination. TCRdb passed the 5' RACE reads through MiXCR, listing each CDR3 protein once. This sample has about 310,000 distinct CDR3 sequences, with more than 3% found just once. General observations from the study: Though it reached lower strength, the secondary response hit its peak faster, day 5 versus 15.

The receptor's source is a man between 18 and 29 years old who received the YFV17D yellow fever vaccine. The J gene is TRBJ2-3, the V gene TRBV5-1, with D perhaps TRBD1 (6 bases). The source was PBMCs, collected on the day of the yellow fever booster vaccination. CDR3 sequence: CASSPMDRTSTDTQYF. The CDR3 bases are TGCGCCAGCAGCCCGATGGACAGAACTAGCACAGATACGCAGTATTTT.